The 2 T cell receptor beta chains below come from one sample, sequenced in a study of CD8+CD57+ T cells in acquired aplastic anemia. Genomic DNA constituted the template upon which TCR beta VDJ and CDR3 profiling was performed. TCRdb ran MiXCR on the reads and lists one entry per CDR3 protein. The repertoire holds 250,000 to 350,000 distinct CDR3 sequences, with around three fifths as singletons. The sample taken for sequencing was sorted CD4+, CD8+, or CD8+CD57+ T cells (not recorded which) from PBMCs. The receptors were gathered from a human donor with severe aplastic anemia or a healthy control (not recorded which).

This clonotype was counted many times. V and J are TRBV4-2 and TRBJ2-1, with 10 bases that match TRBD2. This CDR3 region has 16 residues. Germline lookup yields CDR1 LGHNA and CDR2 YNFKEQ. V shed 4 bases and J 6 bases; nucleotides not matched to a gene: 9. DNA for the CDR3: TGTGCCAGCAGCCCGATAGCGGGGGGCCGCTTCAATGAGCAGTTCTTC. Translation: CASSPIAGGRFNEQFF.

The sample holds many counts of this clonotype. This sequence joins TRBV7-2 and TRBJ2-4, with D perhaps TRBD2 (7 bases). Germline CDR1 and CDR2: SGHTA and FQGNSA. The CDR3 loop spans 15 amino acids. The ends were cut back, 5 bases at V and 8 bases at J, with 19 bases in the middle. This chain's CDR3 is CASSDPRGASDIQYF. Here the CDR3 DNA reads TGTGCCAGCAGCGACCCTCGGGGGGCAAGTGACATTCAGTACTTC.